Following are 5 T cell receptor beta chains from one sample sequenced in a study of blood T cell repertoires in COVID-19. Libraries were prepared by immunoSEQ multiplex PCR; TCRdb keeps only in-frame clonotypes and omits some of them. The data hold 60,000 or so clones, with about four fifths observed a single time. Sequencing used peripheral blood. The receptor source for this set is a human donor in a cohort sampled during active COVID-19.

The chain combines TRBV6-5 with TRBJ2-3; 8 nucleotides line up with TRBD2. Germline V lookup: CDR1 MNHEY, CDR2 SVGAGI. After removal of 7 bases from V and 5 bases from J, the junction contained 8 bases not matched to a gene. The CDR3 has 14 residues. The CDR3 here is CASNRAGAQDTQYF. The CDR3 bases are TGTGCCAGCAACCGAGCGGGGGCCCAAGATACGCAGTATTTT.

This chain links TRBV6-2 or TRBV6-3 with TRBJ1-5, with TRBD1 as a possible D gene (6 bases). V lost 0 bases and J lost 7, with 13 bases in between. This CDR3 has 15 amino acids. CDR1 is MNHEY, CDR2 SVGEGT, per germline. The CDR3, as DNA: TGTGCCAGCAGTTACTCGATTGGGGGCAGGCAGCCCCAGCATTTT. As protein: CASSYSIGGRQPQHF.

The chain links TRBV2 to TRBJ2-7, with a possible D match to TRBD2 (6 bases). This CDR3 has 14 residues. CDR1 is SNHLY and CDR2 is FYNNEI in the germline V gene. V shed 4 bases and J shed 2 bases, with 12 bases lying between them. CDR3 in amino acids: CASSGRDPPYEQYF. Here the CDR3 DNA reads TGTGCCAGCAGTGGGAGGGACCCTCCCTACGAGCAGTACTTC.

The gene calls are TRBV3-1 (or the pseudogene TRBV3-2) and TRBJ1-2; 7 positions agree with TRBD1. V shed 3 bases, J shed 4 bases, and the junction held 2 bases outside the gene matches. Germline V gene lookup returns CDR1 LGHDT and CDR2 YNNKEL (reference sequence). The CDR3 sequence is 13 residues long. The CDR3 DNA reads TGTGCCAGCAGCCAGGACAGGCCCTATGGCTACACCTTC. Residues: CASSQDRPYGYTF.

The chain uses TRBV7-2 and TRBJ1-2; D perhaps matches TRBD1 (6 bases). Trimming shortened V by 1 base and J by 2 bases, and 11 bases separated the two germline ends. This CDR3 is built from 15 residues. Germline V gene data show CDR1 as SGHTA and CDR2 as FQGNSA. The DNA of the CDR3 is TGTGCCAGCAGCTTAGATTCAGGGGCCAACTATGGCTACACCTTC. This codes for CASSLDSGANYGYTF. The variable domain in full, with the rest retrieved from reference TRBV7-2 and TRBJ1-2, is GAGVSQSPSNKVTEKGKDVELRCDPISGHTALYWYRQSLGQGLEFLIYFQGNSAPDKSGLPSDRFSAERTGGSVSTLTIQRTQQEDSAVYLCASSLDSGANYGYTFGSGTRLTVV.